This TCR beta chain was obtained from a study of blood T cell repertoires in COVID-19. Study as a whole: Italy, Spain and the United States were the sources of the convalescent and acute COVID-19 samples. The cDNA or gDNA used as material had been derived from T cells, B-cell-depleted T cells, or PBMCs.

CDR1 is SEHNR and CDR2 is FQNEAQ in the germline V gene (reference sequence). After removal of 8 bases from V and 1 base from J, the junction contained 10 bases not matched to a gene. CDR3 length equals 15 residues. Per the original methods: Reference gene primer amplification gave estimated nucleated cell counts. Clones were read by immunoSEQ multiplex PCR, and TCRdb kept only the in-frame ones, dropping some. That table is the source of V, J and clone size, and D and trimming were worked out from the DNA. The table records some 42,000 clones, about 77% of them present only once. The source of this sequence is a woman between 65 and 79 years old with acute or convalescent COVID-19. Sample: peripheral blood. The chain recombines TRBV7-9 with TRBJ2-5; 7 bases fit TRBD2. The CDR3: CASAWGGEGQETQYF. In nucleotides, the CDR3 is TGTGCCAGCGCGTGGGGGGGTGAGGGCCAAGAGACCCAGTACTTC.